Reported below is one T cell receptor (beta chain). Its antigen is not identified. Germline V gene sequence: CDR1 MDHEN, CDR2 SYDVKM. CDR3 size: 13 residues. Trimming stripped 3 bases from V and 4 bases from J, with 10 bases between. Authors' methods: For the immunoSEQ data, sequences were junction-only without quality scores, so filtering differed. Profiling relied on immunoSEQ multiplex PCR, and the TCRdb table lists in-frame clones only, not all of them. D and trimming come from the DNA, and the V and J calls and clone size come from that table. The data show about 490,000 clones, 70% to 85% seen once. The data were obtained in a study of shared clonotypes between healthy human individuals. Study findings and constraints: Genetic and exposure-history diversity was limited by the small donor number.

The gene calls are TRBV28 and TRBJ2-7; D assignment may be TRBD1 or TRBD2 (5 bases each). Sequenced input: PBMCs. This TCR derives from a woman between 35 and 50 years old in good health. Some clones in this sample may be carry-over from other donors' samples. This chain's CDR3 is CASSLGPTYEQYF. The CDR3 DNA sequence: TGTGCCAGCAGTTTGGGACCTACATACGAGCAGTACTTC.